Reported below is one TCR beta chain. Its specificity is not known. The data derive from a study of T cell responses to AZD1222 COVID-19 vaccine. Study-wide results and caveats: Clonal diversity may have been underestimated in mostly white British donors. Targets within unmutated variant regions were reportedly found for nearly half of spike-specific TCRs. Vaccination with two AZD1222 doses was followed by a rise in Spike-specific TCR breadth and depth. Sampling captured repertoires only after the peak T cell response.

Generated by immunoSEQ multiplex PCR, the TCRdb table keeps only in-frame clones and is missing some. The data hold 120,000 to 150,000 clones, with just over 85% observed a single time. The CDR3 has 15 amino acids. V trimming: 2 bases; J trimming: 8 bases; junction bases outside the gene matches: 9. Germline assignment: CDR1 LGHDT and CDR2 YNNKEL (reference sequence). This clonotype was obtained from an adult in good health. The chain employs TRBV3-1 (or the pseudogene TRBV3-2) and TRBJ2-1, with TRBD1 identical over 7 bases. Specimen: peripheral blood, collected on day 0 of AZD1222 vaccination. The DNA of the CDR3 is TGTGCCAGCAGCCAAATTGATAGGGGGCGGGATGAGCAGTTCTTC. This encodes CASSQIDRGRDEQFF.